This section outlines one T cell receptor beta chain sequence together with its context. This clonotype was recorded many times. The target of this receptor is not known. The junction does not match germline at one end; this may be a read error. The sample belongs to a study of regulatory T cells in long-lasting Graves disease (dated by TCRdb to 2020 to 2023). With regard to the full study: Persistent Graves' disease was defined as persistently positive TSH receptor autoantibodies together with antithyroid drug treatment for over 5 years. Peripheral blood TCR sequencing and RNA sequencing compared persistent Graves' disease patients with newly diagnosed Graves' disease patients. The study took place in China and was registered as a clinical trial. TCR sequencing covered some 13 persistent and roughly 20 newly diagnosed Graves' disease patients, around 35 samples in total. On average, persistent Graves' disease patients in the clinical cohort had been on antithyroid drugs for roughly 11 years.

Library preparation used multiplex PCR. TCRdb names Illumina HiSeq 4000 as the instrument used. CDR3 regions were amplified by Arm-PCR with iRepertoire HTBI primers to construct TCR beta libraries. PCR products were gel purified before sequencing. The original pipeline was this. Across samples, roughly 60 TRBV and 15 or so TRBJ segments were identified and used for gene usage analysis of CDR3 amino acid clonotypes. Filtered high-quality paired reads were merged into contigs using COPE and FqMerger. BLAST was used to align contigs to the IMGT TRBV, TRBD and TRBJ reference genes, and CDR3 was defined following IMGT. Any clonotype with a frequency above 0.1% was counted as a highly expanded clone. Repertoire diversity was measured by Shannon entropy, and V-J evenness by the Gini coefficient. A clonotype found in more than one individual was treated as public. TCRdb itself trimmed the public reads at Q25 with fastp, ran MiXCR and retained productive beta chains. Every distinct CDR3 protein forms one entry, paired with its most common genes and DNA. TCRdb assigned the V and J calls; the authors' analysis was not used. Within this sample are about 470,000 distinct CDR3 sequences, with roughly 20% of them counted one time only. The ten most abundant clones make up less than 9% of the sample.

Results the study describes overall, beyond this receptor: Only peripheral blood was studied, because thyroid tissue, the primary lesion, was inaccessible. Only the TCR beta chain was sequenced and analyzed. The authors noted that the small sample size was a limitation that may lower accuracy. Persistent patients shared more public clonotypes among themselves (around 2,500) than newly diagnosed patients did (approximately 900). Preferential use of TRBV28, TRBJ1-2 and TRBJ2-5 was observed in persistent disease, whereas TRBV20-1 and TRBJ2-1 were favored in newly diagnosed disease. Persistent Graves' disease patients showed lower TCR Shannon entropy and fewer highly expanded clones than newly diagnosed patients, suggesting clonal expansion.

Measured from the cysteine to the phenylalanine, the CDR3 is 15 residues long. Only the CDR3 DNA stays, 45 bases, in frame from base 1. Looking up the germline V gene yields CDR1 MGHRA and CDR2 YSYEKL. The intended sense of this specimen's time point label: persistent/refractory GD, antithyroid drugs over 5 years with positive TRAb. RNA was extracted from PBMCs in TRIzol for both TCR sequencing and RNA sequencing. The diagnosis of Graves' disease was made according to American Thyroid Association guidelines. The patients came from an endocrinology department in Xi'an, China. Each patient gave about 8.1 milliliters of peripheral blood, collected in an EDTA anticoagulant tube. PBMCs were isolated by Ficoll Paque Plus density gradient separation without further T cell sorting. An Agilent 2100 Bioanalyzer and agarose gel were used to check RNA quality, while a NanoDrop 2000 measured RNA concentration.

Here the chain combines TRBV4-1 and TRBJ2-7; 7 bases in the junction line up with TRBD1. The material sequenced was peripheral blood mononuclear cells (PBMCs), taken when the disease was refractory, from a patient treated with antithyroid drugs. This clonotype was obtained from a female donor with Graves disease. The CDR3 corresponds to CASSLHRDRLYEQYF. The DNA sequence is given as TGTGCCAGCAGTTTACACCGGGACAGACTCTACGAGCAGTACTTC.